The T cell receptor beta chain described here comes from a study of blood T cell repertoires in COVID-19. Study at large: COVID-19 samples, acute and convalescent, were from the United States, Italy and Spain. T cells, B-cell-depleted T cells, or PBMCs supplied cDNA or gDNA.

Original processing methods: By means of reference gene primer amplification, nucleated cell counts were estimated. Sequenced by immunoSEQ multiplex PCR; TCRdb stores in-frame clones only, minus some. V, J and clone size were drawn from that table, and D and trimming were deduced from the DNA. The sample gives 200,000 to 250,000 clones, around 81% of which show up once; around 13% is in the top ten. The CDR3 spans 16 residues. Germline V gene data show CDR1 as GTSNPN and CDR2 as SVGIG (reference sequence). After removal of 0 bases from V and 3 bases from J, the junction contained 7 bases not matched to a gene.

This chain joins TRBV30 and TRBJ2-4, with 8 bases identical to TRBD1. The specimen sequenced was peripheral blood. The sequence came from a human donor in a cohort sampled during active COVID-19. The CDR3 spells CAWSVGPGQVKNIQYF. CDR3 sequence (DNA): TGTGCCTGGAGTGTCGGCCCGGGACAGGTCAAAAACATTCAGTACTTC.